Given below is one T cell receptor (beta chain) in context. Its antigen remains unknown. This CDR3 has 12 residues. V was pared by 6 bases and J by 7 bases, with 10 bases between. Germline CDR1 and CDR2: MNHEY and SMNVEV (reference sequence). Here immunoSEQ multiplex PCR was the method, and the copy in TCRdb shows in-frame clones only, minus some. In the table there are about 88,000 clones, 90% of which are singletons. This specimen comes from a study of PD-L1 blockade in urothelial cancer. Study-wide context: Blood analysis occurred 3 weeks (second dose) and 6 weeks after treatment start. Median blood clonality was around 0.08, with 82,636 unique TCRs.

Study-level results: Prediction of better survival came from below-median pretreatment blood TCR clonality.

Specimen: PBMCs, collected around atezolizumab (anti-PD-L1) treatment. The origin of this receptor is a man aged 60 to 69 with urothelial cancer. The chain combines TRBV27 with TRBJ2-1; maybe TRBD2 (6 bases). In DNA, the CDR3 is TGTGCCAGCAGCAAGAGCGGGAATGAGCAGTTCTTC. Translated: CASSKSGNEQFF.